The 32 T cell receptor beta chains below all came from one sample that was sequenced in a study of cytomegalovirus exposure and HLA in healthy donors. It was with 60 Vbeta and 13 Jbeta primers that the PCR ran. Some clones are missing from TCRdb's copy, which holds only in-frame ones; the method was immunoSEQ multiplex PCR. The repertoire holds under 150,000 clones, with 74% as singletons. Sequencing used PBMCs. The receptor set was obtained from a woman aged 40-49 years in good health and CMV-seropositive.

Of note for this clone: Other DNA sequences in this specimen translate into the identical CDR3. The chain carries TRBV7-2 and TRBJ2-5; D gene uncertain. This CDR3 has 13 amino acids. Deletions cut 1 base from V and 3 bases from J, with 6 bases between. The V gene's germline CDR1 is SGHTA and CDR2 FQGNSA. The CDR3 here is CASSLEAEETQYF. The CDR3 region has the DNA TGTGCCAGCAGCTTAGAGGCGGAAGAGACCCAGTACTTC.

The chain has TRBV5-6 and TRBJ1-2; perhaps TRBD1 as D (5 bases). Germline-derived CDR1 and CDR2 are SGHDT and YYEEEE. The CDR3 length is 13 residues. Trimming removed 6 bases at V and 8 bases at J, with 17 bases between. The CDR3 spells CASTLDRTRGYTF. The CDR3 DNA follows: TGTGCCAGCACCCTGGACCGGACACGGGGCTACACCTTC. The variable domain in full, with the rest retrieved from reference TRBV5-6 and TRBJ1-2, is DAGVTQSPTHLIKTRGQQVTLRCSPKSGHDTVSWYQQALGQGPQFIFQYYEEEERQRGNFPDRFSGHQFPNYSSELNVNALLLGDSALYLCASTLDRTRGYTFGSGTRLTVV.

The V call is TRBV27, the J call TRBJ1-1; 7 bases line up with TRBD1. Per germline, CDR1 MNHEY and CDR2 SMNVEV (reference sequence). The CDR3 runs 14 residues. Trimming took 5 bases from V and 7 from J; bases not matched to a gene: 10. The CDR3 loop is CASSPGTASNEAFF. The DNA of the CDR3 is TGTGCCAGCAGTCCCGGGACAGCCTCTAATGAAGCTTTCTTT.

This clone was detected only a few times. Other nucleotide sequences in the sample specify the same CDR3. The V gene is TRBV30, the J gene TRBJ1-1, with TRBD1 as a possible D gene (5 bases). V was pared by 0 bases and J by 0 bases, with 5 bases between. CDR3 length: 13 residues. CDR1 is GTSNPN, CDR2 SVGIG, per germline (reference sequence). In nucleotides, the CDR3 is TGTGCCTGGAGTGTACAGGTGAACACTGAAGCTTTCTTT. Translation: CAWSVQVNTEAFF.

Of note for this clone: This CDR3 is also generated by other DNA sequences in the sample. The rearrangement joins TRBV4-1 to TRBJ1-4; 8 bases map to TRBD1. The CDR3 loop spans 14 amino acids. Trimming at V came to 1 base and at J to 5 bases, leaving 0 bases not matched to a gene. The V gene's germline CDR1 is MGHRA and CDR2 YSYEKL. CDR3 residues: CASSQAGGNEKLFF. CDR3 DNA: TGCGCCAGCAGCCAAGCAGGGGGCAATGAAAAACTGTTTTTT.

The chain combines TRBV7-9 with TRBJ1-2; 9 bases are shared with TRBD1. Germline lookup yields CDR1 SEHNR and CDR2 FQNEAQ (reference sequence). The V segment lost 4 bases and the J segment 3 bases; nucleotides outside the gene matches: 6. This CDR3 spans 15 amino acids. This CDR3 is CASSSRQGDDYGYTF. CDR3 DNA sequence: TGTGCCAGCAGCTCCCGACAGGGGGACGACTATGGCTACACCTTC.

V usage is TRBV14 and J usage is TRBJ2-1; TRBD2 matches at 13 bases. This CDR3 contains 16 residues. Germline CDR1 SGHDN, CDR2 FVKESK. Trimming took 5 bases from V and 3 from J; bases not matched to a gene: 4. Written as DNA, the CDR3 is TGTGCCAGCAGCTCCGGACTAGCGGGGGACTACAATGAGCAGTTCTTC. Translated: CASSSGLAGDYNEQFF.

V and J are TRBV30 and TRBJ2-5, with TRBD2 identical over 10 bases. The germline CDR1 and CDR2 sequences are GTSNPN and SVGIG (reference sequence). The CDR3 length is 14 residues. Germline trimming cut 5 bases from V and 4 bases from J; bases unmatched to any gene: 7. CDR3 in amino acids: CAWGVLAGRETQYF. DNA for the CDR3: TGTGCCTGGGGGGTACTAGCGGGACGAGAGACCCAGTACTTC.

The rearrangement joins TRBV7-2 to TRBJ2-3, with D possibly matching TRBD1 (6 bases). This CDR3 region has 14 residues. Germline lookup yields CDR1 SGHTA and CDR2 FQGNSA. V gave up 5 bases and J gave up 6 bases, with 15 bases separating them. The CDR3 nucleotides read TGTGCCAGCAGCCCCAACAGGGCAGCGGATACGCAGTATTTT. Protein product: CASSPNRAADTQYF.

This clone was counted only a few times. V is TRBV9 and J is TRBJ2-5, with 7 bases fitting TRBD2. J lost 5 bases, V lost 5 bases, and 15 bases had no gene match. The CDR3 has 16 amino acids. Per the germline V gene, CDR1 is SGDLS and CDR2 is YYNGEE. CDR3 region: CASSAWGGGSWETQYF. The CDR3 DNA reads as TGTGCCAGCAGTGCGTGGGGAGGCGGGAGTTGGGAGACCCAGTACTTC.

The genes are TRBV7-3 and TRBJ2-3; TRBD2 matches at 7 bases. This CDR3 comprises 16 residues. The V segment lost 1 base and the J segment 8 bases; nucleotides outside the gene matches: 12. Germline loops: CDR1 SGHTA, CDR2 FQGTGA. CDR3 coding DNA: TGTGCCAGCAGCTTAATTAGGACTAGTCGGTGGGGTACGCAGTATTTT. Its protein product is CASSLIRTSRWGTQYF.

This chain connects TRBV30 to TRBJ1-3; 7 bases map to TRBD1. V gave up 7 bases and J gave up 0 bases; unmatched junction bases: 9. CDR1 and CDR2 from the germline V gene are GTSNPN and SVGIG (reference sequence). The CDR3 totals 15 residues. The CDR3 coding sequence is TGTGCCTTCTTAACAGGGGTTTACTCTGGAAACACCATATATTTT. Translating it yields CAFLTGVYSGNTIYF.

This clone came up once. The rearrangement joins TRBV2 to TRBJ2-6, with 8 bases that match TRBD2. The CDR3 length is 15 residues. J was trimmed by 0 bases and V by 10 bases; bases with no gene match: 5. Looked up from germline, CDR1 is SNHLY and CDR2 is FYNNEI. CDR3 protein: CATGGPNSGANVLTF. In nucleotides, the CDR3 is TGTGCCACGGGAGGGCCCAACTCTGGGGCCAACGTCCTGACTTTC. Full variable domain (remainder filled in from reference TRBV2 and TRBJ2-6): EPEVTQTPSHQVTQMGQEVILRCVPISNHLYFYWYRQILGQKVEFLVSFYNNEISEKSEIFDDQFSVERPDGSNFTLKIRSTKLEDSAMYFCATGGPNSGANVLTFGAGSRLTVL.

The chain uses TRBV27 and TRBJ2-1, with 14 nucleotides matching TRBD2. With 6 bases clipped from V and 3 bases from J, the junction kept 10 bases outside the gene matches. There are 18 residues in the CDR3. Per germline, CDR1 MNHEY and CDR2 SMNVEV (reference sequence). The DNA of the CDR3 is TGTGCCAGCAGCCCCCGACTAGCGGGGGGGGTCGACTACAATGAGCAGTTCTTC. Protein: CASSPRLAGGVDYNEQFF.

The chain has TRBV30 and TRBJ2-1; TRBD2 matches 12 bases. The CDR3 spans 17 residues. Germline CDR1 is GTSNPN and CDR2 is SVGIG (reference sequence). V lost 0 bases and J lost 2; bases outside the gene matches: 5. CDR3 amino acids: CAWSVTRTSGTYNEQFF. CDR3 bases: TGTGCCTGGAGTGTTACACGGACTAGCGGGACCTACAATGAGCAGTTCTTC.

CDR3 residues: CASSHGGGNEKLFF. CDR3 nucleotides: TGTGCCAGCTCCCACGGCGGGGGTAATGAAAAACTGTTTTTT. The genes are TRBV18 and TRBJ1-4, with TRBD1 as a possible D gene (5 bases). The CDR3 runs 14 residues. Per the germline V gene, CDR1 is KGHSH and CDR2 is LQKENI. V lost 6 bases and J lost 4, with 12 bases in between.

This rearrangement joins TRBV2 to TRBJ2-5; D is possibly TRBD2 (6 bases). Germline V CDR1 and CDR2: SNHLY, FYNNEI. V was cut by 5 bases and J by 5 bases, with 18 bases left in between. The CDR3 runs to 15 residues. CDR3 sequence (DNA): TGTGCCAGCAGTCAAAGGAGGGGACGGGACGAGACCCAGTACTTC. This sequence encodes CASSQRRGRDETQYF.

CDR3 sequence reads: CASSPLASRTDTQYF. CDR3 DNA sequence: TGTGCCAGCAGCCCGCTAGCGAGCCGCACAGATACGCAGTATTTT. V usage is TRBV7-6 and J usage is TRBJ2-3; possibly TRBD2 for D (6 bases). V lost 5 bases and J 1 base, leaving 13 bases between the germline ends. The germline V gene has CDR1 SGHVS and CDR2 FNYEAQ. This CDR3 spans 15 amino acids.

The rearrangement uses TRBV9 and TRBJ2-5; D gene unclear. The CDR3 runs 15 residues. Trimming shortened V by 4 bases and J by 4 bases, and 17 bases separated the two germline ends. Germline CDR1 reads SGDLS; CDR2 reads YYNGEE. Here the CDR3 reads CASSPGVRSGETQYF. The CDR3 coding sequence is TGTGCCAGCAGCCCCGGCGTTAGGTCGGGAGAGACCCAGTACTTC.

The genes are TRBV11-2 and TRBJ2-6; no clear D gene. This CDR3 spans 15 amino acids. CDR1 SGHAT and CDR2 FQNNGV come from the germline V gene. The germline V and J ends were trimmed by 5 bases and 4 bases, with 12 bases remaining between them. CDR3 in amino acids: CASSLGGKGANVLTF. CDR3 bases: TGTGCCAGCAGCCTAGGCGGCAAGGGGGCCAACGTCCTGACTTTC.

V usage is TRBV2 and J usage is TRBJ1-2, with 9 bases fitting TRBD1. The germline V gene encodes CDR1 SNHLY and CDR2 FYNNEI. This CDR3 region has 15 residues. V lost 8 bases and J lost 4; bases outside the gene matches: 11. The CDR3 loop reads CASGPGTGSTYGYTF. DNA for the CDR3: TGTGCCAGCGGGCCCGGGACAGGGTCAACCTATGGCTACACCTTC.

This chain joins TRBV5-6 and TRBJ2-7; D ambiguous. Trimming cost V 1 base and J 2 bases, with 13 bases left between them. CDR1 SGHDT and CDR2 YYEEEE come from the germline V gene. The CDR3 loop spans 15 amino acids. In DNA, the CDR3 is TGTGCCAGCAGCTTGAGAGCAAACCCCACCTACGAGCAGTACTTC. This sequence encodes CASSLRANPTYEQYF.

The chain links TRBV19 to TRBJ2-7; weak D call: TRBD2 (6 bases). Deletions cut 4 bases from V and 2 bases from J, with 12 bases between. Germline V gene data show CDR1 as LNHDA and CDR2 as SQIVND (reference sequence). The CDR3 runs 14 residues. In nucleotides, the CDR3 is TGTGCCAGTAGTAGAGGGAGGAACACCTACGAGCAGTACTTC. Encoded protein: CASSRGRNTYEQYF.

The genes are TRBV7-2 and TRBJ2-4, with D perhaps matching TRBD1 (6 bases). Germline loops: CDR1 SGHTA, CDR2 FQGNSA. The V end lost 5 bases, the J end lost 8 bases, and 16 bases lay between the germline ends. The CDR3 is made up of 14 amino acids. In nucleotides, the CDR3 is TGTGCCAGCAGCCCCAGGGTGGGGGCGGACATTCAGTACTTC. Its protein product is CASSPRVGADIQYF. The whole variable domain, remainder taken from reference TRBV7-2 and TRBJ2-4, is GAGVSQSPSNKVTEKGKDVELRCDPISGHTALYWYRQSLGQGLEFLIYFQGNSAPDKSGLPSDRFSAERTGGSVSTLTIQRTQQEDSAVYLCASSPRVGADIQYFGAGTRLSVL.

The chain has TRBV5-1 and TRBJ1-2; 8 bases align to TRBD1. With V trimmed by 4 bases and J by 7 bases, 18 bases remained unmatched. This CDR3 spans 17 amino acids. In germline, CDR1 is SGHRS, CDR2 YFSETQ. The CDR3 loop is CASSTNRGGLAIGGYTF. DNA of the CDR3: TGCGCCAGCAGCACAAACAGGGGGGGCCTGGCTATTGGTGGCTACACCTTC.

The chain recombines TRBV4-1 with TRBJ1-2; 7 bases are a match to TRBD1. This CDR3 region has 11 residues. The V and J ends lost 7 bases and 4 bases, in that order; junction bases with no gene match: 0. Germline-derived CDR1 and CDR2 are MGHRA and YSYEKL. The CDR3 DNA sequence: TGCGCCAGCAAGGGGGCCTATGGCTACACCTTC. Translated, it gives CASKGAYGYTF.

This clone was observed a handful of times. The chain employs TRBV27 and TRBJ2-1; 7 nucleotides match TRBD2. This CDR3 contains 14 residues. The V gene end was trimmed by 7 bases and the J gene end by 0 bases; junction bases not matched to a gene: 3. The germline gives CDR1 MNHEY, CDR2 SMNVEV (reference sequence). This chain's CDR3 is CASNSGGSYNEQFF. CDR3 sequence (DNA): TGTGCCAGCAATTCGGGAGGCTCCTACAATGAGCAGTTCTTC.

A few counts support this clone. The chain uses TRBV27 and TRBJ1-5, with a tentative D call TRBD1 (6 bases). Trimming took 0 bases from V and 4 from J, leaving 19 bases between them. This CDR3 contains 18 residues. The germline gives CDR1 MNHEY, CDR2 SMNVEV (reference sequence). CDR3 DNA sequence: TGTGCCAGCAGTTTATCCCCTTTGCGGGGGCAAGGGAATCAGCCCCAGCATTTT. It encodes CASSLSPLRGQGNQPQHF.

This clone was counted a few times. The V and J genes are TRBV28 and TRBJ2-5; a possible D gene is TRBD2 (7 bases). Trimming stripped 2 bases from V and 11 bases from J, with 18 bases between. This CDR3 is 14 amino acids long. The germline V gene has CDR1 MDHEN and CDR2 SYDVKM. The CDR3 region is CASSLRRGLTGQYF. In DNA form, the CDR3 reads TGTGCCAGCAGTTTACGCAGGGGACTAACGGGGCAGTACTTC.

This clone was seen a few times. The chain carries TRBV30 and TRBJ1-2; D not resolved. Trimming took off 2 bases at V and 3 bases at J, with 22 bases between the two ends. CDR3 length: 17 amino acids. Germline values: CDR1 GTSNPN, CDR2 SVGIG (reference sequence). The CDR3 loop reads CAWSKAVWEGYDYGYTF. The CDR3 bases are TGTGCCTGGAGTAAGGCGGTTTGGGAGGGCTACGACTATGGCTACACCTTC.

In nucleotides, the CDR3 is TGTGCCAGCAGTGAGGAGGGGGCGCGTGGCACTGAAGCTTTCTTT. It codes for CASSEEGARGTEAFF. The genes are TRBV6-1 and TRBJ1-1, with 7 bases fitting TRBD1. Germline trimming cut 3 bases from V and 4 bases from J; bases unmatched to any gene: 8. CDR3 length: 15 amino acids. Germline-derived CDR1 and CDR2 are MNHNS and SASEGT.

The chain has TRBV6-7 and TRBJ2-5, with 9 bases matching TRBD2. TRBV6-7 is treated as an ORF (open reading frame) with a function not yet certain. Trimming removed 11 bases from V and 1 base from J; junction bases left unmatched: 11. The length of the CDR3 is 15 residues. The DNA for the CDR3 is TGTGCCGGACTCATAGCGGGGGAGATCCAAGAGACCCAGTACTTC. Translating it yields CAGLIAGEIQETQYF.